These T cell receptor beta chains were read from a single sample in a study of blood T cell repertoires in COVID-19. The method was immunoSEQ multiplex PCR; TCRdb's version includes in-frame clones alone and lacks a portion of them. This repertoire shows roughly 170,000 clones, about 83% found once; its top ten account for about 8%. Sequenced: peripheral blood. The receptors here all came from a man aged 40-49 years who had recovered from COVID-19. Each CDR3 is given with its conserved first and last residue. Fields, in order: V gene, J gene, CDR3 protein.

TRBV6-5	TRBJ1-4	CASSPSGGNEKLFF
TRBV24-1	TRBJ2-1	CATSDPGLAYRNEQFF
TRBV10-3	TRBJ2-3	CAISERRFSQYF
TRBV11-2	TRBJ1-2	CASSQDRAEYGYTF
TRBV6-5	TRBJ2-7	CASSPPSGSYEQYF
TRBV29-1	TRBJ1-2	CSAPSTGAGGYTF
TRBV5-1	TRBJ2-5	CASSSSLLGGETQYF
TRBV14	TRBJ2-2	CASSQGLSLVTGELFF
TRBV7-2	TRBJ2-1	CASSLGLAGGPYEQFF
TRBV29-1	TRBJ2-5	CSVEDIEGTGLETQYF
TRBV30	TRBJ1-1	CAWSVDRGAGFF
TRBV6-2/TRBV6-3	TRBJ2-7	CASSHQAGEDEQYF
TRBV7-8	TRBJ1-5	CASSFSMDQPQHF
TRBV6-2/TRBV6-3	TRBJ2-3	CASSPGTGARDTQYF
TRBV6-6	TRBJ2-5	CASNFETQYF
TRBV7-6	TRBJ2-7	CASSLGQGGVSYEQYF
TRBV6-5	TRBJ1-1	CASSYGGQGPTEAFF
TRBV7-8	TRBJ1-6	CASSLVLQGSSPLHF
TRBV7-9	TRBJ2-2	CASSIYSDPRGGELFF
TRBV12-5	TRBJ2-3	CASGLVLKTDTQYF
TRBV5-4	TRBJ2-1	CASSLGQEVLYNEQFF
TRBV14	TRBJ1-1	CASSQLLNTEAFF
TRBV3-1/TRBV3-2	TRBJ1-6	CASSQGQGPVSLHF
TRBV10-3	TRBJ2-7	CAIGEDSYEQYF
TRBV9	TRBJ1-4	CASSVEGTANEKLFF
TRBV18	TRBJ1-6	CASSPRDSPASPLHF
TRBV7-6	TRBJ2-7	CASSQDRLNSYEQYF
TRBV10-3	TRBJ1-2	CAISPDRPYGYTF
TRBV29-1	TRBJ2-5	CSVRISEKGIATQYF
TRBV4-2	TRBJ1-3	CASSQGSSAGPGNTIYF
TRBV6-1	TRBJ1-2	CASSVDREYGYTF
TRBV9	TRBJ1-1	CASNVVMGSNTEAFF
TRBV5-4	TRBJ2-1	CASSSGWRGINEQFF
TRBV9	TRBJ2-3	CASSLEIAGGPEADTQYF
TRBV2	TRBJ2-7	CASSEARATRGYEQYF
TRBV7-2	TRBJ1-1	CASRPQTGMNTEAFF
TRBV19	TRBJ2-7	CASSSGAREQYF
TRBV24-1	TRBJ2-3	CATSEHMRDTQYF
TRBV13	TRBJ1-1	CASSPLTRGTEAFF
TRBV10-3	TRBJ1-5	CAISGGTGVQPQHF
TRBV7-2	TRBJ1-2	CASSFTGGDGYTF
TRBV12-3/TRBV12-4	TRBJ1-1	CASRLAGRTEAFF
TRBV6-2/TRBV6-3	TRBJ2-2	CASSYSQGIGGELFF
TRBV9	TRBJ1-3	CASGDYSGNTIYF
TRBV20-1	TRBJ2-7	CSASSRSIYEQYF
TRBV11-3	TRBJ2-7	CASSLDTGTGLEQYF
TRBV2	TRBJ2-1	CASKLGLLNEQFF
TRBV19	TRBJ2-6	CASTRVGANVLTF
TRBV6-2/TRBV6-3	TRBJ1-1	CASSYERTGRQMNTEAFF
TRBV6-2/TRBV6-3	TRBJ2-5	CASSRRTSGRLQETQYF
TRBV18	TRBJ2-7	CASSPRTGGYEQYF
TRBV5-1	TRBJ2-3	CASKPGTGFTDTQYF
TRBV18	TRBJ2-7	CASSPGHASYEQYF
TRBV5-1	TRBJ1-1	CASSLGAPVGTEAFF
TRBV7-3	TRBJ2-1	CASSLSSYNEQFF